This TCR beta chain is drawn from a study of blood T cell repertoires in COVID-19 (dated by TCRdb to 2018 to 2021). Study-level background: Collaborator samples came from the United States, Italy and Spain and covered acute and convalescent phases of COVID-19. Samples came from the ongoing ImmuneRACE study (first 160 participants) plus 1,254 subjects from 6 global collaborators. The material from the prospective study consisted of cDNA or gDNA derived from T cells, B-cell-depleted T cells, or PBMCs. HLA class I and class II types, where available, came from metadata supplied by the sample provider rather than from assay-based typing. Nearly every sample came with metadata listing a de-identified subject ID, COVID-19 status, age in years and sex. A freely available public database, intended as a resource for researchers studying the immune response to SARS-CoV-2, is where the repertoires were released. The dataset comprised deeply sampled blood TCRbeta repertoires from subjects exposed to, actively infected with, or recovered from COVID-19.

Collaborating institutions collected whole blood in K2EDTA tubes following their own protocols. For TCRbeta analysis, collaborators shipped samples in one of three forms: frozen whole blood, isolated PBMCs, or DNA extracted from either of those sample types. The study at large found these results: Clinical and demographic metadata were provided uncurated, with the amount varying by source and participant.

TCRbeta CDR3 regions were amplified from genomic DNA using the immunoSEQ Assay, a bias-controlled multiplex PCR. As for the authors' bioinformatics: Nucleated cell counts per sample were estimated from amplification of reference gene primers within the assay. Sequence reads were collapsed and filtered to measure the absolute abundance of every unique TCRbeta CDR3 rearrangement. For each sample, productive Simpson clonality was calculated as the square root of Simpson's diversity index over productive rearrangements. TCRdb re-hosts the immuneACCESS table, in-frame sequences only. Its copies lack some clones; in the studies checked, an unresolved V gene accounts for under half of them, and the cause for the rest is not known. Clone size and the V and J calls come from that table; the DNA yielded D and trimming. For this sample the table gives about 80,000 clones, of which roughly 86% were detected only once. The ten largest clones add up to 6% to 8.5% of the sample.

This clone came up a few times. No antigen is known for it. No base-level quality is on record; no much larger clone is a single base apart. Including cysteine and phenylalanine, the CDR3 has 17 amino acids. The entry retains the CDR3 DNA only, 51 bases that are in frame from base 1. In this chain, TRBV21-1 is recombined with TRBJ2-2; the table's D call, TRBD1, has no DNA check behind it. TRBV21-1 is deemed a pseudogene. This TCR derives from a man in his sixties or seventies with acute or convalescent COVID-19. The specimen sequenced was peripheral blood. The encoded CDR3 is CASSKEGETENTGELFF. The bases read TGTGCCAGCAGCAAAGAGGGGGAGACAGAGAACACCGGGGAGCTGTTTTTT.